One sample yielded the 20 T cell receptor beta chains listed below, sequenced in a study of T cell responses to AZD1222 COVID-19 vaccine. TCRdb's copy holds only in-frame clones and misses some; the assay was immunoSEQ multiplex PCR. The sample carries roughly 170,000 clones, under 95% recorded once. Sample: peripheral blood, taken 28 days after the second AZD1222 dose. The receptors were sampled from an adult who received the AZD1222 COVID-19 vaccine.

The chain links TRBV16 to TRBJ1-3, with TRBD1 as a possible D gene (5 bases). Germline assignment: CDR1 KGHSY and CDR2 FQNENV. Between the trimmed V and J ends, which lost 1 base and 0 bases, there was a span of 13 bases. The CDR3 spans 17 residues. This CDR3 is CASSQFGQGSSGNTIYF. The CDR3 DNA is TGTGCCAGCAGCCAATTTGGGCAGGGAAGCTCTGGAAACACCATATATTTT.

The chain has TRBV6-5 and TRBJ2-7; 10 nucleotides align to TRBD1. Germline CDR1 MNHEY, CDR2 SVGAGI. The CDR3 has 15 residues. The junction had 6 bases not matched to a gene; V was cut back by 3 bases and J by 4 bases. The CDR3 nucleotides read TGTGCCAGCAGTTATCGTAGGGACAGGGGATACGAGCAGTACTTC. It codes for CASSYRRDRGYEQYF.

The chain uses TRBV12-3 or TRBV12-4 and TRBJ1-1; D is perhaps TRBD1 (5 bases). V shed 3 bases and J shed 11 bases, with 13 bases lying between them. The CDR3 extends over 12 amino acids. The CDR3 region has the DNA TGTGCCAGCAGTTTCTTAGGGGTGAGTGCTTTCTTT. This translates into CASSFLGVSAFF.

The chain joins TRBV5-1 to TRBJ2-5; D is perhaps TRBD2 (7 bases). Trimming removed 3 bases at V and 4 bases at J, with 13 bases between. This CDR3 is built from 14 residues. The germline V gene has CDR1 SGHRS and CDR2 YFSETQ. CDR3 DNA sequence: TGCGCCAGCAGCTCGGGGAGGGGGTTAGAGACCCAGTACTTC. Its protein product is CASSSGRGLETQYF.

The chain has TRBV6-6 and TRBJ2-3; no clear D. This CDR3 spans 13 amino acids. V was clipped by 8 bases and J by 1 base, with 10 bases between them. Germline CDR1 and CDR2: MNHNY and SVGAGI (reference sequence). CDR3 nucleotide sequence: TGTGCCAGCGTTACAAGAGGCACAGATACGCAGTATTTT. Residues: CASVTRGTDTQYF.

The rearrangement joins TRBV12-3 or TRBV12-4 to TRBJ1-1, with no clear D. CDR3 size: 13 residues. V shed 5 bases and J shed 8 bases, with 15 bases lying between them. In DNA form, the CDR3 reads TGTGCCAGCAGTCTACCTCAAACCCAAGAAGCTTTCTTT. It encodes CASSLPQTQEAFF.

The rearrangement uses TRBV12-3 or TRBV12-4 and TRBJ1-5; the D is unclear. The CDR3 is made up of 13 amino acids. The V end was cut by 5 bases, the J end by 5 bases, with 10 bases between. CDR3 residues: CASSRGIDQPQHF. The CDR3 DNA is TGTGCCAGCAGTCGAGGGATTGATCAGCCCCAGCATTTT.

CDR3 residues: CASSYLRPYNSPLHF. The DNA of the CDR3 is TGTGCCAGCAGTTACTTGAGGCCCTATAATTCACCCCTCCACTTT. The chain has TRBV6-5 and TRBJ1-6; D uncertain. Germline V CDR1 and CDR2: MNHEY, SVGAGI. V was cut by 1 base and J by 2 bases, with 6 bases left in between. The CDR3 has 15 residues.

This rearrangement joins TRBV7-9 to TRBJ2-7; the D is unclear. V dropped 5 bases and J dropped 6 bases, with 11 bases sitting between them. CDR1 is SEHNR, CDR2 FQNEAQ, per germline (reference sequence). The CDR3 is 12 residues long. The CDR3 DNA follows: TGTGCCAGCAGCCTCATGATGTCCGAGCAGTACTTC. It codes for CASSLMMSEQYF.

The J gene is TRBJ1-2, the V gene TRBV12-3 or TRBV12-4; the D is unclear. V lost 4 bases and J 6 bases, leaving 12 bases between the germline ends. The CDR3 consists of 13 residues. The CDR3 nucleotides are TGTGCCAGCAGTTACGGCAATCAGAATGGCTACACCTTC. It codes for CASSYGNQNGYTF.

The chain is built from TRBV12-3 or TRBV12-4 and TRBJ1-1, with D tentatively TRBD1 (5 bases). The ends were cut back, 4 bases at V and 10 bases at J, with 16 bases in the middle. The CDR3 is 13 amino acids. The CDR3 DNA follows: TGTGCCAGCAGTTCGCCGGAGAGGGGACGAGCTTTCTTT. Amino acid sequence: CASSSPERGRAFF.

The rearrangement links TRBV9 to TRBJ2-5; tentatively, D is TRBD2 (5 bases). Germline V gene lookup returns CDR1 SGDLS and CDR2 YYNGEE. The CDR3 totals 15 residues. The V end lost 0 bases, the J end lost 4 bases, and 13 bases lay between the germline ends. The CDR3 DNA reads as TGTGCCAGCAGCGTAGATGTTGGCGGGCGAGAGACCCAGTACTTC. Its translation is CASSVDVGGRETQYF.

The chain employs TRBV10-1 and TRBJ2-3, with 7 bases identical to TRBD1. Trimming removed 4 bases from V and 5 bases from J; junction bases left unmatched: 6. CDR3 length: 14 amino acids. Germline V gene sequence: CDR1 WNHNN, CDR2 SYGVQD (reference sequence). The CDR3: CASSGGQELDTQYF. CDR3 DNA: TGCGCCAGCAGTGGAGGACAGGAACTAGATACGCAGTATTTT.

This chain links TRBV7-9 with TRBJ1-2, with TRBD1 as a possible D gene (6 bases). The CDR3 covers 14 residues. CDR1 and CDR2 from the germline V gene are SEHNR and FQNEAQ (reference sequence). V lost 4 bases and J lost 4, with 13 bases in between. CDR3 amino acids: CASSSMGAVYGYTF. CDR3 sequence (DNA): TGTGCCAGCAGCTCGATGGGGGCAGTCTATGGCTACACCTTC.

The CDR3 bases are TGTGCCAGTAGTGAATTAGCGGGAGCCAGCTACGAGCAGTACTTC. It specifies CASSELAGASYEQYF. The chain recombines TRBV19 with TRBJ2-7, with 9 nucleotides matching TRBD2. CDR3 length: 15 residues. Per the germline V gene, CDR1 is LNHDA and CDR2 is SQIVND (reference sequence). V lost 5 bases and J lost 3; bases outside the gene matches: 8.

The chain recombines TRBV27 with TRBJ2-3; TRBD1 is a possible D gene (6 bases). Germline V gene data show CDR1 as MNHEY and CDR2 as SMNVEV (reference sequence). This CDR3 is 14 amino acids long. Trimming took off 4 bases at V and 0 bases at J, with 8 bases between the two ends. The CDR3 DNA sequence: TGTGCCAGCAGTTCCGGGACAAGCACAGATACGCAGTATTTT. Residues: CASSSGTSTDTQYF.

The genes are TRBV7-8 and TRBJ2-7; no reliable D call. CDR3 length: 14 residues. Trimming left V 2 bases short and J 5 bases short, with 13 bases between. Germline CDR1 and CDR2: SGHVS and FQNEAQ. The CDR3 DNA is TGTGCCAGCAGCTTACAAGTCTTGGGTGACGAGCAGTACTTC. It encodes CASSLQVLGDEQYF.

V and J are TRBV5-1 and TRBJ1-2, with unresolved D. V was clipped by 2 bases and J by 3 bases, with 14 bases between them. The CDR3 has 15 amino acids. Germline V lookup: CDR1 SGHRS, CDR2 YFSETQ. The CDR3 DNA is TGCGCCAGCAGCTTCGGGCCCGGTAGGGACTATGGCTACACCTTC. This codes for CASSFGPGRDYGYTF.

The V and J genes are TRBV27 and TRBJ2-3; 8 bases agree with TRBD1. Trimming took 1 base from V and 3 from J; bases not matched to a gene: 3. The CDR3 is 15 amino acids. From germline, CDR1 is MNHEY and CDR2 SMNVEV (reference sequence). CDR3 coding DNA: TGTGCCAGCAGTTTATGGACAGGGATAACAGATACGCAGTATTTT. Amino acids: CASSLWTGITDTQYF.

The chain couples TRBV5-1 to TRBJ2-5, with D uncertain. CDR1 is SGHRS and CDR2 is YFSETQ in the germline V gene. Trimming pared 4 bases from V and 5 bases from J, leaving 15 bases between. The CDR3 length is 14 residues. CDR3 protein: CASSTAQVGETQYF. The CDR3 bases are TGCGCCAGCAGCACGGCGCAGGTGGGGGAGACCCAGTACTTC.